This record covers a single T cell receptor beta chain. This record belongs to a study of response to subunit inactivated influenza vaccine. TCRdb used MiXCR to reprocess the RT-PCR reads, holding one entry per CDR3 protein. This table holds about 610,000 distinct CDR3 sequences, 14% found once. J lost 3 bases, V lost 5 bases, and 8 bases had no gene match. Germline loops: CDR1 MDHEN, CDR2 SYDVKM. The CDR3 runs to 16 residues. This chain links TRBV28 with TRBJ2-3; 10 bases line up with TRBD2. The TCR originated in a man aged 45-60 years who received an inactivated influenza vaccine. The sequences come from PBMCs from blood, collected 11 to 12 days after vaccination. The CDR3 sequence is CASSLSGRAFTDTQYF. The CDR3, as DNA: TGTGCCAGCAGTCTCAGCGGGAGGGCCTTTACAGATACGCAGTATTTT. Filled out from reference TRBV28 and TRBJ2-3, the complete variable domain reads DVKVTQSSRYLVKRTGEKVFLECVQDMDHENMFWYRQDPGLGLRLIYFSYDVKMKEKGDIPEGYSVSREKKERFSLILESASTNQTSMYLCASSLSGRAFTDTQYFGPGTRLTVL.